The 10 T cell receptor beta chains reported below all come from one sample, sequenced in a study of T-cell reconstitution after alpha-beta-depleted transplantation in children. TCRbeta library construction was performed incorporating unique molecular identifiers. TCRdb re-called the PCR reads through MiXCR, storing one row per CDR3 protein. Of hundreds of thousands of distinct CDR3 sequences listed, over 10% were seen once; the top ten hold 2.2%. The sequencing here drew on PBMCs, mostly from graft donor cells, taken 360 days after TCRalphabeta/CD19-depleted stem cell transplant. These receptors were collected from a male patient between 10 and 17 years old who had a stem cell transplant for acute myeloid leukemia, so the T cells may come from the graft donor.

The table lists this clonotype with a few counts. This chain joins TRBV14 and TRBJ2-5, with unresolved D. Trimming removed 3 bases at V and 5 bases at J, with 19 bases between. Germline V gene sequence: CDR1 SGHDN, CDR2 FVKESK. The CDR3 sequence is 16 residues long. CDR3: CASSQIKYVRNETQYF. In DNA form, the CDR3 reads TGTGCCAGCAGCCAGATTAAATATGTTAGAAATGAGACCCAGTACTTC.

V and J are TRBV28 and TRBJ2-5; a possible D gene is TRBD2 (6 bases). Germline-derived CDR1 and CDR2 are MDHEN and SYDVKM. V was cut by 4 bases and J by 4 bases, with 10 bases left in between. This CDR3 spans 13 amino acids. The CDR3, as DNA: TGTGCCAGCAGTTCCGGGGGACGAGAGACCCAGTACTTC. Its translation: CASSSGGRETQYF.

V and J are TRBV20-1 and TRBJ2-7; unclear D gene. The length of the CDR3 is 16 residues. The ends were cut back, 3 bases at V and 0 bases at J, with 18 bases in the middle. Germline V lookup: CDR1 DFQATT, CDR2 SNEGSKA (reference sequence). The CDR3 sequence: CSASTIPARSSYEQYF. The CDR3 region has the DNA TGCAGTGCTAGCACCATTCCCGCTAGATCCTCCTACGAGCAGTACTTC.

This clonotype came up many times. CDR3 DNA: TGTGCCACCTTGTTCCGGGAGGGCTACGAGCAGTACTTC. Its protein is CATLFREGYEQYF. The chain couples TRBV28 to TRBJ2-7; 8 nucleotides line up with TRBD2. The germline CDR1 and CDR2 sequences are MDHEN and SYDVKM. V trimming: 10 bases; J trimming: 3 bases; junction bases outside the gene matches: 8. This CDR3 is 13 amino acids long.

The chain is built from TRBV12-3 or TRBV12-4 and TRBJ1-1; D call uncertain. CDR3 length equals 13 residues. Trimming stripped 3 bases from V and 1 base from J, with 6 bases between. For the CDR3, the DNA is TGTGCCAGCAGTTTGTACCAGAACACTGAAGCTTTCTTT. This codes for CASSLYQNTEAFF.

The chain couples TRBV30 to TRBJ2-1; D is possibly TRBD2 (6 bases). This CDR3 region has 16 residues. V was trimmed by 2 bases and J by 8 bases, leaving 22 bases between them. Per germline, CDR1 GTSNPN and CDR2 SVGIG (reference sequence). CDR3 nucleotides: TGTGCCTGGAGTCCTTGGATAGGGGCGGGACTCGATGAGCAGTTCTTC. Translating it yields CAWSPWIGAGLDEQFF.

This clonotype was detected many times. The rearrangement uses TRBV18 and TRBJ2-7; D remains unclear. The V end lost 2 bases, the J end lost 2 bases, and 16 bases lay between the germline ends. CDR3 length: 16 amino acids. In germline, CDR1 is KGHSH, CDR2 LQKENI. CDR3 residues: CASSPLIGLSTYEQYF. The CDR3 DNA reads TGTGCCAGCTCACCATTAATCGGGCTCAGCACCTACGAGCAGTACTTC.

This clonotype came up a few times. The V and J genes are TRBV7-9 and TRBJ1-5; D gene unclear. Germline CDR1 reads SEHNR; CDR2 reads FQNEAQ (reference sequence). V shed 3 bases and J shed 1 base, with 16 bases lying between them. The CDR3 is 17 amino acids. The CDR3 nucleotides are TGTGCCAGCAGCTTTAGTGATGGGTGGGTAAGCAATCAGCCCCAGCATTTT. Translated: CASSFSDGWVSNQPQHF.

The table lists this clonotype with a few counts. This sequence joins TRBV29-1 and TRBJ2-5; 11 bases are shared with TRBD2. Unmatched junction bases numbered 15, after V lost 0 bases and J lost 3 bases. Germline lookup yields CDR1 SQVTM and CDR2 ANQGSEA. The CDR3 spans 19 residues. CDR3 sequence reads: CSVEDWELAGGRFEETQYF. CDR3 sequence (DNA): TGCAGCGTTGAAGACTGGGAGCTAGCGGGAGGCCGTTTCGAAGAGACCCAGTACTTC.

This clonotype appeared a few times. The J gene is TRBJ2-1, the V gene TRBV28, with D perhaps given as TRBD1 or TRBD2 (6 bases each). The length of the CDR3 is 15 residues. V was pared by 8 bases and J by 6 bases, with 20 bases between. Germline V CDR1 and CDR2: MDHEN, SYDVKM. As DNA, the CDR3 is TGTGCCAGCTACGAGGGGGGCCAAGCTCTCAATGAGCAGTTCTTC. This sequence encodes CASYEGGQALNEQFF.